Listed here are 3 T cell receptor beta chains from one sample, sequenced in a study of blood T cell repertoires in COVID-19. Some clones are missing from TCRdb's copy, which holds only in-frame ones; the method was immunoSEQ multiplex PCR. Among 110,000 or so clones listed, over 65% were seen once. Sequencing was performed on peripheral blood. These receptor sequences come from a woman aged 40 to 50 with acute or convalescent COVID-19.

The V call is TRBV11-2, the J call TRBJ2-2, with D perhaps TRBD1 (6 bases). Deletions cut 4 bases from V and 5 bases from J, with 11 bases between. The length of the CDR3 is 14 residues. Germline V gives CDR1 SGHAT, CDR2 FQNNGV. CDR3 in amino acids: CASSWGQRTGELFF. CDR3 bases: TGTGCCAGCAGCTGGGGACAACGAACCGGGGAGCTGTTTTTT.

The rearrangement uses TRBV2 and TRBJ1-5, with D possibly matching TRBD1 (5 bases). Germline CDR1 reads SNHLY; CDR2 reads FYNNEI. This CDR3 comprises 15 residues. V dropped 3 bases and J dropped 4 bases, with 13 bases sitting between them. This CDR3 reads CASSERGQPNQPQHF. DNA of the CDR3: TGTGCCAGCAGTGAGCGGGGCCAGCCAAATCAGCCCCAGCATTTT.

The chain has TRBV3-1 (or the pseudogene TRBV3-2) and TRBJ2-7, with D hard to call. The CDR3 runs 12 residues. Germline V gene data show CDR1 as LGHDT and CDR2 as YNNKEL (reference sequence). V lost 4 bases and J 5 bases, leaving 9 bases between the germline ends. CDR3 protein: CASSPTRHEQYF. CDR3 DNA: TGTGCCAGCAGCCCGACACGACACGAGCAGTACTTC.